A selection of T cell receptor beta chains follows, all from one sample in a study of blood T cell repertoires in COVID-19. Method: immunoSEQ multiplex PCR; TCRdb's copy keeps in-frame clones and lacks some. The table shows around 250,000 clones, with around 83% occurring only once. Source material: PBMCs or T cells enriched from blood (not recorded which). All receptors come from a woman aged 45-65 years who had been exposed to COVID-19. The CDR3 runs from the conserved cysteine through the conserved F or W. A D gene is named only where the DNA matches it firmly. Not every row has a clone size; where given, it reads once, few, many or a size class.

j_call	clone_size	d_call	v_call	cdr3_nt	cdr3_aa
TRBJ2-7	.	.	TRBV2	TGTGCCAGCAGTGAAGCTAGTACCGTCCACTCCTACGAGCAGTACTTC	CASSEASTVHSYEQYF
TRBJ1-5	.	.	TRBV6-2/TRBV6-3	TGTGCCAGCAGTGAGCAGGGCCCCAATCAGCCCCAGCATTTT	CASSEQGPNQPQHF
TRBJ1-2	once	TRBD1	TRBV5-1	TGCGCCAGCAGCGGACAGGGAAAGGGCTACACCTTC	CASSGQGKGYTF
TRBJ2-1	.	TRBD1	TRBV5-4	TGTGCCAGCAGCCGCGAAATCGGGACAGCCTACAATGAGCAGTTCTTC	CASSREIGTAYNEQFF
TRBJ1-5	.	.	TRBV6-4	TGTGCCAGGGCGACAGCTAGCAATCAGCCCCAGCATTTT	CARATASNQPQHF
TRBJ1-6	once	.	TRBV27	TGTGCCAGCAGTTTGTTGGGACAAGGGGGTCCATCCAGCTCCTATAATTCACCCCTCCACTTT	CASSLLGQGGPSSSYNSPLHF
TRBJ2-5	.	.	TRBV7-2	TGTGCCAGCAGCCCGAGGACAGCCATACAAGAGACCCAGTACTTC	CASSPRTAIQETQYF
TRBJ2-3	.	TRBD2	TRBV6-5	TGTGCCAGCAGTCCGGGACTAAAGACAGATACGCAGTATTTT	CASSPGLKTDTQYF
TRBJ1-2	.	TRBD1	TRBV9	TGTGCCAGCAGCGTAGCTGGGGACAGGGGAGGCTATGGCTACACCTTC	CASSVAGDRGGYGYTF
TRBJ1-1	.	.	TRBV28	TGTGCCAGCAGCGCCCCGGTAATGAACACTGAAGCTTTCTTT	CASSAPVMNTEAFF
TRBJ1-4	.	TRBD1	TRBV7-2	TGTGCCAGCAGCGTTGGACAGGGGGCAAAGGGTGAAAAACTGTTTTTT	CASSVGQGAKGEKLFF
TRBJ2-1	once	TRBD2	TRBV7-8	TGTGCCAGCAGCACCTCGGGGGGAGCGGTCCCCCCGTTCTTC	CASSTSGGAVPPFF
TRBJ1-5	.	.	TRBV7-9	TGTGCCAGCAGCTTAGGTTCTACGGGGAATCAGCCCCAGCATTTT	CASSLGSTGNQPQHF
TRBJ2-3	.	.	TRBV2	TGTGCCAGCAGTGAAACAGGGTTAAACACAGATACGCAGTATTTT	CASSETGLNTDTQYF
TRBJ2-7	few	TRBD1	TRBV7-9	TGTGCCAGCAGCTTTCCGGGACAGGGACGCGAGCAGTACTTC	CASSFPGQGREQYF
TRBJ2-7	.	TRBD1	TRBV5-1	TGCGCCAGCAGCTCTGGACAGGGGTGGAACGAGCAGTACTTC	CASSSGQGWNEQYF
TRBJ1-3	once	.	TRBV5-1	TGCGCCAGCAGCGTAGACGGGGGGAACACCATATATTTT	CASSVDGGNTIYF
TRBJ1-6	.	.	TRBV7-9	TGTGCCAGCAGCTTAAACAAAGATTCACCCCTCCACTTT	CASSLNKDSPLHF
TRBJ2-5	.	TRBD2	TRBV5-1	TGCGCCAGCAGCTTGGGGACTAGCGGGAAGACCCAGTACTTC	CASSLGTSGKTQYF
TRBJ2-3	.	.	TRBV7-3	TGTGCCAGCACCACGCCGGGCACAGATACGCAGTATTTT	CASTTPGTDTQYF
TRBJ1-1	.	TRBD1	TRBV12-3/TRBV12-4	TGTGCCAGCAAACGACAGGGAGTAACTTTCTTT	CASKRQGVTFF
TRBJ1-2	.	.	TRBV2	TGTGCCAGCAGCGGCCGGACAGAAAAAGACACCTTC	CASSGRTEKDTF
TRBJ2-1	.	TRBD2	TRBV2	TGTGCCAGCAACGGGACTAGCGCTGACAATGAGCAGTTCTTC	CASNGTSADNEQFF
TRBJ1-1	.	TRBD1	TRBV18	TGTGCCAGCTCGCCGGACAGGGGTAGCACTGAAGCTTTCTTT	CASSPDRGSTEAFF
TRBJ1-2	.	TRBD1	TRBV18	TGTGCCAGCTCACTAAACCAGGGGGCCGACACCTTC	CASSLNQGADTF
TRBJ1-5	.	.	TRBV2	TGTGCCAGCGGGCAGGGCAGCCGCAATCAGCCCCAGCATTTT	CASGQGSRNQPQHF
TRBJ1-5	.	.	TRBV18	TGTGCCAGCTCACCACGACCCCGGGATCAGCCCCAGCATTTT	CASSPRPRDQPQHF
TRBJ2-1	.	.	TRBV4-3	TGCGCCAGCAGCCGACAGGCTGGCTACAATGAGCAGTTCTTC	CASSRQAGYNEQFF
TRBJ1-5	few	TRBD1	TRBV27	TGTGCCAGCAGGAAGACAGGGATCAATCAGCCCCAGCATTTT	CASRKTGINQPQHF
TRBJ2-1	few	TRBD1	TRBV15	TGTGCCACCAGCGGGCCCAGGGGGCAGTACAATGAGCAGTTCTTC	CATSGPRGQYNEQFF
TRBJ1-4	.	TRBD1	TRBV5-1	TGCGCCAGCAGCCCACGACAGGGTGAAAGCGAAAAACTGTTTTTT	CASSPRQGESEKLFF
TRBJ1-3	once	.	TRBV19	TGTGCCAGTAGTGCCCCACCCCTACCGTCTGGAAACACCATATATTTT	CASSAPPLPSGNTIYF
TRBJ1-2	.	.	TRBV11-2	TGTGCCAGCAGCTCCGGATTGGGGGCGGTCGATGGCTACACCTTC	CASSSGLGAVDGYTF
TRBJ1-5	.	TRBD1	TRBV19	TGTGCCAGTAGCGTGGGTCCGGATGGACAGGCGACTAGCGGTAATCAGCCCCAGCATTTT	CASSVGPDGQATSGNQPQHF
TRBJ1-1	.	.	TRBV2	TGTGCCAGCAGTGGGACAGCCGAAGCTTTCTTT	CASSGTAEAFF
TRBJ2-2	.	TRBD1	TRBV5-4	TGTGCCAGCAGCACACAGGGGATTGCAGGGGAGCTGTTTTTT	CASSTQGIAGELFF
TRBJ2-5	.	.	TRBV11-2	TGTGCCAGCAGCTTTAGGGGGAACCCCGGGACCGGAGAGACCCAGTACTTC	CASSFRGNPGTGETQYF
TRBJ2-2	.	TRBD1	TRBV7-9	TGTGCCAGCAGCTTGGGACAGCCGAACACCGGGGAGCTGTTTTTT	CASSLGQPNTGELFF
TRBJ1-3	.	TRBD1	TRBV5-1	TGCGCCAGCAGCTTGGAAGGGACAGGGGGAAGAAACACCATATATTTT	CASSLEGTGGRNTIYF
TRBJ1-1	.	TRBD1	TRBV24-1	TGTGCCACCAGTGACCCGGGACAGGGTACAGGTGAAGCTTTCTTT	CATSDPGQGTGEAFF
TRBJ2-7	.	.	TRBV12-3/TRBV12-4	TGTGCCAGCAGTTTCGGTGAGGGCGAGCAGTACTTC	CASSFGEGEQYF
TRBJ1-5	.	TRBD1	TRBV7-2	TGTGCCAGCAGCTTAGGGGGACAGGGGGCCGAGCAGCCCCAGCATTTT	CASSLGGQGAEQPQHF
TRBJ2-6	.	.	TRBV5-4	TGTGCCAGCAGCTTGGAAGAAGGGGCCGGGGCCAACGTCCTGACTTTC	CASSLEEGAGANVLTF
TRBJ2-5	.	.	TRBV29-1	TGCAGCTCAGGAACCGCCCAAGAGACCCAGTACTTC	CSSGTAQETQYF
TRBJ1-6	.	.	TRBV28	TGTGCAATTGGAGGGGATAATTCACCCCTCCACTTT	CAIGGDNSPLHF
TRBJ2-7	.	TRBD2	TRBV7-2	TGTGCCAGCAGCTACTCAGGACTAGCGGGTTCCTACGAGCAGTACTTC	CASSYSGLAGSYEQYF
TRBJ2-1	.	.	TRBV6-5	TGTGCCAGCTCTAGGAGCTTACCCTACAATGAGCAGTTCTTC	CASSRSLPYNEQFF
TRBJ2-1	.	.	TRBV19	TGTGCCAGTAGCAACTTTCGAACAGGGAAGGATGAGCAGTTCTTC	CASSNFRTGKDEQFF
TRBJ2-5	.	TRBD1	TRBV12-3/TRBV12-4	TGTGCCAGCAGTCCGGGACAGGGGACCCAGTACTTC	CASSPGQGTQYF
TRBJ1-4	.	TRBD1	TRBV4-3	TGCGCCAGCAGCCGCTCTCAGGGGGCTGAAAAACTGTTTTTT	CASSRSQGAEKLFF
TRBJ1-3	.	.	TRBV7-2	TGTGCCAGCAGCTTAAACAGGGCGACCGGAAACACCATATATTTT	CASSLNRATGNTIYF
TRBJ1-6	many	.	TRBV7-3	TGTGCCAGCAGCTTAATTCAGGGTACACCCCTCCACTTT	CASSLIQGTPLHF